Listed here are 29 T cell receptor beta chains from one sample, sequenced in a study of CD8+CD57+ T cells in acquired aplastic anemia. According to the study, genomic DNA was the template for TCR beta VDJ and CDR3 profiling. TCRdb independently ran MiXCR on the reads; one entry per CDR3 protein. The sample carries roughly 190,000 distinct CDR3 sequences, 48% recorded once. In patients chosen for sequencing, flow cytometry had shown CD8+CD57+ cell expansion. The sequencing input was sorted CD4+, CD8+, or CD8+CD57+ T cells (not recorded which) from PBMCs. The receptors stem from a human donor with aplastic anemia.

The chain employs TRBV7-8 and TRBJ1-5, with D perhaps TRBD1 (6 bases). This CDR3 has 13 amino acids. V was clipped by 5 bases and J by 4 bases, with 9 bases between them. The germline CDR1 and CDR2 sequences are SGHVS and FQNEAQ. The CDR3 region has the DNA TGTGCCAGCAGCCCGACAGGTAATCAGCCCCAGCATTTT. It is translated as CASSPTGNQPQHF.

This clonotype has a count of ten or more. This chain connects TRBV11-2 to TRBJ2-5, with TRBD2 as a possible D gene (5 bases). Trimming removed 5 bases at V and 4 bases at J, with 17 bases between. Germline loops: CDR1 SGHAT, CDR2 FQNNGV. This CDR3 is built from 15 residues. CDR3 nucleotide sequence: TGTGCCAGCAGCCGGGGAGTTACCGTCGGAGAGACCCAGTACTTC. As protein: CASSRGVTVGETQYF.

In its sample, this clonotype was seen many times. The rearrangement joins TRBV9 to TRBJ1-1; TRBD1 aligns across 7 bases. CDR1 and CDR2 (germline): SGDLS, YYNGEE. CDR3 length: 13 residues. The J segment lost 11 bases and the V segment lost 4 bases, leaving 11 bases of the junction unmatched. The CDR3 nucleotides are TGTGCCAGCAGCCCCCAAGGACAGGCGACGGCTTTCTTT. The encoded protein is CASSPQGQATAFF. The full variable domain, rest sourced from reference TRBV9 and TRBJ1-1, is DSGVTQTPKHLITATGQRVTLRCSPRSGDLSVYWYQQSLDQGLQFLIQYYNGEERAKGNILERFSAQQFPDLHSELNLSSLELGDSALYFCASSPQGQATAFFGQGTRLTVV.

Only a few counts were recorded for this clonotype. V gene TRBV2 combines with J gene TRBJ2-5; the match to TRBD1 covers 7 bases. CDR1 and CDR2 (germline): SNHLY, FYNNEI. This CDR3 has 15 residues. Trimming took 9 bases from V and 4 from J; bases not matched to a gene: 14. CDR3 sequence: CASRQGRVVSETQYF. CDR3 DNA: TGTGCCAGTCGACAGGGACGGGTAGTATCAGAGACCCAGTACTTC.

In its sample, this clonotype was seen a few times. The chain combines TRBV30 with TRBJ1-3; possibly TRBD1 for D (6 bases). Germline V gene sequence: CDR1 GTSNPN, CDR2 SVGIG (reference sequence). CDR3 length: 17 amino acids. Trimming took 2 bases from V and 4 from J, leaving 21 bases between them. CDR3 sequence: CAWSSPKAGAQGNTIYF. The CDR3 DNA sequence: TGTGCCTGGAGTTCTCCTAAGGCGGGGGCGCAGGGAAACACCATATATTTT. Variable domain in full (rest from reference TRBV30 and TRBJ1-3): SQTIHQWPATLVQPVGSPLSLECTVEGTSNPNLYWYRQAAGRGLQLLFYSVGIGQISSEVPQNLSASRPQDRQFILSSKKLLLSDSGFYLCAWSSPKAGAQGNTIYFGEGSWLTVV.

The genes are TRBV6-5 and TRBJ1-3; TRBD1 matches at 9 bases. CDR3 length equals 16 residues. The germline V gene has CDR1 MNHEY and CDR2 SVGAGI. The V gene end was trimmed by 6 bases and the J gene end by 7 bases; junction bases not matched to a gene: 13. This CDR3 is CASRYRGRYERNTIYF. CDR3 nucleotide sequence: TGTGCCAGCAGATACAGGGGGCGGTATGAGAGGAACACCATATATTTT.

The chain couples TRBV7-2 to TRBJ2-7; 9 nucleotides agree with TRBD1. Germline V gene sequence: CDR1 SGHTA, CDR2 FQGNSA. The CDR3 spans 14 residues. V lost 1 base, J lost 6 bases, and 4 bases stayed unmatched. Here the CDR3 DNA reads TGTGCCAGCAGCTTAGGGACAGGGGTTAGCGAGCAGTACTTC. This sequence encodes CASSLGTGVSEQYF.

CDR3 bases: TGTGCCACCAGTGATCCCCTCCAGACAGGGAACACCGGGGAGCTGTTTTTT. Translation: CATSDPLQTGNTGELFF. The chain joins TRBV24-1 to TRBJ2-2, with a tentative D call TRBD1 (6 bases). Germline V gene lookup returns CDR1 KGHDR and CDR2 SFDVKD. The CDR3 extends over 17 amino acids. The V end was cut by 3 bases, the J end by 1 base, with 14 bases between.

At least ten counts were recorded for this clonotype. This chain joins TRBV19 and TRBJ1-6, with TRBD1 matching over 11 bases. V lost 6 bases to trimming and J lost 8 bases; unmatched junction nucleotides: 3. Germline CDR1 reads LNHDA; CDR2 reads SQIVND (reference sequence). The CDR3 contains 14 residues. CDR3 residues: CASSTGQGDSPLHF. CDR3 DNA: TGTGCCAGTAGCACGGGACAGGGGGATTCACCCCTCCACTTT.

This chain joins TRBV10-3 and TRBJ1-4; the match to TRBD1 covers 8 bases. CDR1 is ENHRY, CDR2 SYGVKD, per germline. V lost 6 bases and J lost 7; bases outside the gene matches: 7. The CDR3 runs to 14 residues. DNA for the CDR3: TGTGCCATCAGGACAGGGGCTGAAAGTGAAAAACTGTTTTTT. Protein product: CAIRTGAESEKLFF.

The chain is built from TRBV20-1 and TRBJ2-7; D remains unclear. The CDR3 is made up of 14 amino acids. Per the germline V gene, CDR1 is DFQATT and CDR2 is SNEGSKA (reference sequence). With 6 bases removed from V and 5 bases from J, the gap between germline ends came to 20 bases. CDR3 sequence: CSAPLVARRNEQYF. The CDR3 DNA follows: TGCAGTGCCCCCCTCGTGGCTAGACGGAACGAGCAGTACTTC.

There are many counts of this clonotype. The chain recombines TRBV7-6 with TRBJ2-1, with 10 nucleotides matching TRBD2. V lost 4 bases and J lost 7; bases outside the gene matches: 13. Germline V CDR1 and CDR2: SGHVS, FNYEAQ. The CDR3 length is 17 residues. Here the CDR3 reads CASSSRVAAGGSNEQFF. CDR3 bases: TGTGCCAGCAGCTCCAGAGTTGCAGCGGGAGGGTCGAATGAGCAGTTCTTC.

A note on this clonotype: This may be a read error: a much more frequent sequence differs by one nucleotide. CDR3: CSARDPRGGSTIYF. In DNA, the CDR3 is TGCAGTGCTAGAGATCCCAGGGGCGGAAGCACCATATATTTT. J is TRBJ1-3 and V is TRBV20-1, with D possibly matching TRBD1 (6 bases). Germline lookup yields CDR1 DFQATT and CDR2 SNEGSKA (reference sequence). The CDR3 runs 14 residues.

The CDR3 coding sequence is TGTGCCACCAGCTACCGGACGGCGATAAACACTGAAGCTTTCTTT. Encoded protein: CATSYRTAINTEAFF. The chain links TRBV15 to TRBJ1-1; D gene uncertain. This CDR3 is 15 amino acids long. Germline values: CDR1 LNHNV, CDR2 YYDKDF (reference sequence). The V end lost 5 bases, the J end lost 2 bases, and 15 bases lay between the germline ends.

The chain couples TRBV28 to TRBJ1-6; the D gene is possibly TRBD1 (5 bases). This CDR3 has 16 residues. V lost 6 bases, J lost 0 bases, and 12 bases lay in between. From germline, CDR1 is MDHEN and CDR2 SYDVKM. The CDR3 DNA reads as TGTGCCAGCAGACCTGGGGGGGGCTCCTATAATTCACCCCTCCACTTT. Protein: CASRPGGGSYNSPLHF.

At least ten counts were recorded for this clonotype. The chain uses TRBV7-9 and TRBJ2-3; 7 bases map to TRBD1. CDR3 length: 16 amino acids. Unmatched junction bases numbered 5, after V lost 2 bases and J lost 0 bases. The germline CDR1 and CDR2 sequences are SEHNR and FQNEAQ (reference sequence). CDR3 in amino acids: CASSLRQGGSTDTQYF. The CDR3 DNA reads TGTGCCAGCAGCTTAAGACAGGGTGGGAGCACAGATACGCAGTATTTT.

A single count supports this clonotype. It may be a read error: a sequence one base away is much more abundant. This chain joins TRBV5-1 and TRBJ2-3, with 7 bases aligning to TRBD1. Germline CDR1 is SGHRS and CDR2 is YFSETQ. This CDR3 is 14 amino acids long. The CDR3 reads CASSLAQGTDTQCF. The CDR3 region has the DNA TGCGCCAGCAGCTTGGCACAGGGGACAGATACGCAGTGTTTT.

The chain combines TRBV6-1 with TRBJ2-1; D is ambiguous. The V end lost 8 bases, the J end lost 13 bases, and 18 bases lay between the germline ends. The CDR3 has 12 amino acids. Germline CDR1 reads MNHNS; CDR2 reads SASEGT. The CDR3 here is CASDLLGSVQFF. CDR3 nucleotide sequence: TGTGCCAGCGATTTACTTGGGTCCGTACAGTTCTTC.

V usage is TRBV24-1 and J usage is TRBJ2-1, with TRBD1 matching over 8 bases. The CDR3 extends over 15 amino acids. V lost 3 bases, J lost 7 bases, and 7 bases stayed unmatched. Germline values: CDR1 KGHDR, CDR2 SFDVKD. The CDR3, as DNA: TGTGCCACCAGTGATCGGGCAGGGGGCCTGAATGAGCAGTTCTTC. It yields the protein CATSDRAGGLNEQFF.

V gene TRBV14 combines with J gene TRBJ2-5, with 9 bases matching TRBD1. The CDR3 is 15 residues long. Germline CDR1 reads SGHDN; CDR2 reads FVKESK. V shed 3 bases, J shed 8 bases, and the junction held 10 bases outside the gene matches. Here the CDR3 reads CASSHLGTGSGTQYF. The DNA for the CDR3 is TGTGCCAGCAGCCACCTCGGGACAGGGTCAGGTACCCAGTACTTC.

The sample holds many counts of this clonotype. This chain connects TRBV19 to TRBJ2-7; D possibly corresponds to TRBD2 (6 bases). Germline lookup yields CDR1 LNHDA and CDR2 SQIVND (reference sequence). The germline V and J ends were trimmed by 3 bases and 0 bases, with 12 bases remaining between them. The length of the CDR3 is 15 residues. CDR3 loop: CASSIGSGYSYEQYF. CDR3 bases: TGTGCCAGTAGTATCGGGAGCGGTTACTCCTACGAGCAGTACTTC.

This clonotype was counted at least ten times. V gene TRBV20-1 combines with J gene TRBJ2-1, with 7 positions matching TRBD2. Germline CDR1 is DFQATT and CDR2 is SNEGSKA (reference sequence). This CDR3 comprises 15 residues. After removal of 0 bases from V and 3 bases from J, the junction contained 5 bases not matched to a gene. The CDR3: CSARDGASGYNEQFF. CDR3 DNA sequence: TGCAGTGCTAGAGACGGGGCTAGCGGCTACAATGAGCAGTTCTTC.

This clonotype was detected ten times or more. This chain joins TRBV4-2 and TRBJ1-1; perhaps TRBD1 as D (5 bases). The CDR3 totals 15 residues. The ends were cut back, 5 bases at V and 0 bases at J, with 13 bases in the middle. The V gene's germline CDR1 is LGHNA and CDR2 YNFKEQ. Written as DNA, the CDR3 is TGTGCCAGCAGCTCCCAGACAGTTTTGAACACTGAAGCTTTCTTT. This gives the protein CASSSQTVLNTEAFF.

The rearrangement links TRBV7-9 to TRBJ1-2; D is undetermined. In germline, CDR1 is SEHNR, CDR2 FQNEAQ (reference sequence). There are 15 residues in the CDR3. Trimming pared 5 bases from V and 4 bases from J, leaving 17 bases between. CDR3 sequence: CASSPQWSSSYGYTF. For the CDR3, the DNA is TGTGCCAGCAGCCCCCAGTGGTCTTCGAGCTATGGCTACACCTTC.

The V and J genes are TRBV29-1 and TRBJ2-3, with 8 bases that match TRBD1. This CDR3 has 12 residues. Germline V gene lookup returns CDR1 SQVTM and CDR2 ANQGSEA. V was pared by 6 bases and J by 3 bases, with 2 bases of the junction left unmatched. The CDR3 coding sequence is TGCAGCGTCGACAGGGGAACAGATACGCAGTATTTT. Its translation is CSVDRGTDTQYF.

The chain joins TRBV12-5 to TRBJ2-3, with TRBD2 matching 9 bases. In germline, CDR1 is LGHNT, CDR2 FRNRAP. The CDR3 sequence is 17 residues long. V shed 7 bases and J 2 bases; nucleotides not matched to a gene: 13. The CDR3 bases are TGTGCTAGTGCCCCCGGAGGGGCGGGAGGGATCACAGATACGCAGTATTTT. Translating gives CASAPGGAGGITDTQYF. The full variable domain, completed using reference TRBV12-5 and TRBJ2-3, is DARVTQTPRHKVTEMGQEVTMRCQPILGHNTVFWYRQTMMQGLELLAYFRNRAPLDDSGMPKDRFSAEMPDATLATLKIQPSEPRDSAVYFCASAPGGAGGITDTQYFGPGTRLTVL.

The chain links TRBV29-1 to TRBJ2-2; weak D call: TRBD2 (5 bases). CDR3 length: 13 amino acids. Germline CDR1 is SQVTM and CDR2 is ANQGSEA. The V end lost 5 bases, the J end lost 5 bases, and 12 bases lay between the germline ends. CDR3 residues: CSVTERITGELFF. Written as DNA, the CDR3 is TGCAGCGTTACCGAGCGGATTACCGGGGAGCTGTTTTTT.

At least ten counts were recorded for this clonotype. The CDR3 sequence is CASRPASNYGYTF. In nucleotides, the CDR3 is TGTGCCAGCAGGCCAGCCTCTAACTATGGCTACACCTTC. The chain carries TRBV7-2 and TRBJ1-2; D not resolved. Germline values: CDR1 SGHTA, CDR2 FQGNSA. CDR3 length: 13 residues. Deletions cut 6 bases from V and 0 bases from J, with 8 bases between.

The chain is built from TRBV15 and TRBJ2-7, with 7 bases lining up with TRBD1. Looked up from germline, CDR1 is LNHNV and CDR2 is YYDKDF (reference sequence). Unmatched junction bases numbered 5, after V lost 3 bases and J lost 0 bases. There are 15 residues in the CDR3. The CDR3 here is CATSRGQLSSYEQYF. The CDR3, as DNA: TGTGCCACCAGCAGGGGACAGCTAAGCTCCTACGAGCAGTACTTC.